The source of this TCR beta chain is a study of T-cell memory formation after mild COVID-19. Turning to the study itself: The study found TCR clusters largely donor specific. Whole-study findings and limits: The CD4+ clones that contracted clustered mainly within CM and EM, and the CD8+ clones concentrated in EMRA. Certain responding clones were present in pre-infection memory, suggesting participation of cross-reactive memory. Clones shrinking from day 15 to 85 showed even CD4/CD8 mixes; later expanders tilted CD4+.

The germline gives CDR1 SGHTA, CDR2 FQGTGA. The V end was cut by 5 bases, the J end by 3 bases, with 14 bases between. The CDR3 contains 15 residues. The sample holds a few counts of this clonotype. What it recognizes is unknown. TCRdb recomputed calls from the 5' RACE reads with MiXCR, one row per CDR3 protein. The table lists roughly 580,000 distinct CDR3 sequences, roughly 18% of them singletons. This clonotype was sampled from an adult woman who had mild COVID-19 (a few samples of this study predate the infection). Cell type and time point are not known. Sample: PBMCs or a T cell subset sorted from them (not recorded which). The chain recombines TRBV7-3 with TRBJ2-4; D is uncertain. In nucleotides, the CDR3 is TGTGCCAGCAGCCCCCCCGCGATCCTCAAAAACATTCAGTACTTC. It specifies CASSPPAILKNIQYF. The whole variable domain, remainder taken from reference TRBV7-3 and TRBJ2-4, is GAGVSQTPSNKVTEKGKYVELRCDPISGHTALYWYRQSLGQGPEFLIYFQGTGAADDSGLPNDRFFAVRPEGSVSTLKIQRTERGDSAVYLCASSPPAILKNIQYFGAGTRLSVL.